This entry features one T cell receptor beta chain sequence. The sample belongs to a study of radiotherapy plus CTLA-4 blockade in lung cancer. This CDR3 region has 15 residues. Germline V gives CDR1 MDHEN, CDR2 SYDVKM. With V trimmed by 6 bases and J by 5 bases, 7 bases remained unmatched. Only in-frame clones appear in the TCRdb table, and some are missing; sequencing was by immunoSEQ multiplex PCR. Counted here are fewer than 150,000 clones, roughly 80% occurring once; the ten biggest clones make up roughly 5.2%. The chain employs TRBV28 and TRBJ1-2, with 12 bases lining up with TRBD1. This receptor was identified in a human donor with non-small cell lung cancer who had a partial response to radiotherapy plus ipilimumab. The sample was peripheral blood, taken from a patient treated with radiotherapy plus ipilimumab. CDR3 DNA sequence: TGTGCCAGCAGGGACCGGGACAGGGGGCGTTATGGCTACACCTTC. Protein: CASRDRDRGRYGYTF.